The 20 T cell receptor beta chains given below trace back to one sample, sequenced in a study of T-cell reconstitution after alpha-beta-depleted transplantation in children. Unique molecular identifiers were incorporated during preparation of the TCRbeta library. MiXCR, run by TCRdb on the PCR reads, gives a single entry per CDR3 protein. This table holds 300,000 to 400,000 distinct CDR3 sequences, about an eighth found once. The starting material was PBMCs, obtained from the stem cell graft. These receptor sequences come from a human donor who donated a stem cell graft to a child with Fanconi anemia.

This clonotype was picked up many times. V and J are TRBV6-1 and TRBJ2-3; D unresolved. Trimming pared 7 bases from V and 0 bases from J, leaving 11 bases between. CDR3 length: 14 amino acids. The germline V gene has CDR1 MNHNS and CDR2 SASEGT. CDR3 nucleotide sequence: TGTGCCAGCACGCTGAGTTTGAGCACAGATACGCAGTATTTT. This encodes CASTLSLSTDTQYF.

The V call is TRBV7-9, the J call TRBJ2-5; D is ambiguous. Looked up from germline, CDR1 is SEHNR and CDR2 is FQNEAQ (reference sequence). CDR3 length: 14 residues. Trimming removed 4 bases at V and 2 bases at J, with 11 bases between. CDR3 bases: TGTGCCAGCAGCTCCTCCTCCCGACAAGAGACCCAGTACTTC. Its protein product is CASSSSSRQETQYF. The whole variable domain, filled in from reference TRBV7-9 and TRBJ2-5, reads DTGVSQNPRHKITKRGQNVTFRCDPISEHNRLYWYRQTLGQGPEFLTYFQNEAQLEKSRLLSDRFSAERPKGSFSTLEIQRTEQGDSAMYLCASSSSSRQETQYFGPGTRLLVL.

The chain employs TRBV7-9 and TRBJ2-1; no clear D gene. Between the trimmed V and J ends, which lost 2 bases and 6 bases, there was a span of 14 bases. In germline, CDR1 is SEHNR, CDR2 FQNEAQ (reference sequence). This CDR3 spans 15 amino acids. CDR3 nucleotides: TGTGCCAGCAGCTTATGGGTTGGGTCGAGCAATGAGCAGTTCTTC. It encodes CASSLWVGSSNEQFF.

As concerns this clonotype: A much larger clone differs from this one at a single base, so this may be a read error. The V gene is TRBV5-1, the J gene TRBJ1-1; no definite D call. The CDR3 is 11 residues long. V lost 0 bases to trimming and J lost 12 bases, with 9 bases between them. Germline V CDR1 and CDR2: SGHRS, YFSETQ. For the CDR3, the DNA is TGCGCCAGCAGCTTGGCCAACGAACCTTTCTTT. This translates into CASSLANEPFF.

Many counts were recorded for this clonotype. The V and J genes are TRBV6-2 or TRBV6-3 and TRBJ1-1; D gene uncertain. Looked up from germline, CDR1 is MNHEY and CDR2 is SVGEGT. The CDR3 consists of 16 residues. Trimming cost V 8 bases and J 1 base, with 20 bases left between them. The CDR3 here is CASERATVYGNTEAFF. The CDR3 DNA reads as TGTGCCAGCGAACGGGCCACCGTCTATGGGAACACTGAAGCTTTCTTT.

The CDR3 reads CASSQERGTNQPQHF. The CDR3 region has the DNA TGCGCCAGCAGCCAAGAAAGGGGCACCAATCAGCCCCAGCATTTT. J is TRBJ1-5 and V is TRBV4-3, with D possibly matching TRBD1 (5 bases). V was pared by 0 bases and J by 3 bases, with 9 bases between. CDR1 is LGHNA, CDR2 YSLEER, per germline. CDR3 size: 15 residues.

At least ten counts were recorded for this clonotype. This rearrangement joins TRBV25-1 to TRBJ1-4, with 7 nucleotides matching TRBD1. Germline V CDR1 and CDR2: MGHDK, SYGVNS. After removal of 5 bases from V and 5 bases from J, the junction contained 11 bases not matched to a gene. The CDR3 spans 16 residues. The CDR3 loop is CASSIGTAATNEKLFF. In DNA form, the CDR3 reads TGTGCCAGCAGTATCGGGACAGCCGCCACCAATGAAAAACTGTTTTTT.

This clonotype was observed many times. V gene TRBV12-3 or TRBV12-4 combines with J gene TRBJ2-5; D remains ambiguous. Between the trimmed V and J ends, which lost 5 bases and 1 base, there was a span of 14 bases. This CDR3 comprises 15 residues. The CDR3 DNA reads as TGTGCCAGCAGTCCGAGGAGAGGCGGCCAAGAGACCCAGTACTTC. Translation: CASSPRRGGQETQYF.

There are many counts of this clonotype. The chain uses TRBV11-1 and TRBJ1-6; 8 bases are shared with TRBD1. CDR3 length: 14 residues. V shed 8 bases, J shed 5 bases, and the junction held 5 bases outside the gene matches. Germline V gene sequence: CDR1 SGHAT, CDR2 FQDESV (reference sequence). The CDR3 is CASSRTGNNSPLHF. As DNA, the CDR3 is TGTGCCAGCTCCCGGACAGGGAATAATTCACCCCTCCACTTT.

This clonotype was seen a handful of times. This chain uses TRBV7-6 with TRBJ1-4; a weak D match, TRBD1 (5 bases). V was shortened by 4 bases and J by 2 bases, with 14 bases between the two germline ends. The CDR3 runs 16 residues. Germline lookup yields CDR1 SGHVS and CDR2 FNYEAQ. The CDR3 DNA follows: TGTGCCAGCAGCTCCAGAGGGGAAGGGACTAATGAAAAACTGTTTTTT. Translation: CASSSRGEGTNEKLFF.

Here the CDR3 DNA reads TGCGCCAGCAGCGATCCGACAGGGGGGGGTGGGGATACGCAGTATTTT. Protein sequence: CASSDPTGGGGDTQYF. The V gene is TRBV5-1, the J gene TRBJ2-3, with 9 nucleotides matching TRBD1. Trimming cost V 4 bases and J 6 bases; bases outside gene matches: 12. In germline, CDR1 is SGHRS, CDR2 YFSETQ. The CDR3 is made up of 16 amino acids.

The table lists this clonotype with a few counts. The chain has TRBV10-3 and TRBJ1-1; D is unresolved. V lost 0 bases to trimming and J lost 10 bases, with 6 bases between them. The CDR3 totals 11 residues. Germline lookup yields CDR1 ENHRY and CDR2 SYGVKD. In DNA form, the CDR3 reads TGTGCCATCAGTGAGTCGAGTAGAGCTTTCTTT. This sequence encodes CAISESSRAFF.

This clonotype was detected only a few times. The chain couples TRBV4-3 to TRBJ2-1; 9 nucleotides line up with TRBD2. Germline V gene data show CDR1 as LGHNA and CDR2 as YSLEER. V lost 1 base to trimming and J lost 11 bases; unmatched junction nucleotides: 9. This CDR3 spans 15 amino acids. The CDR3 loop reads CASSQVASGASQQFF. The DNA for the CDR3 is TGCGCCAGCAGCCAAGTTGCTAGCGGGGCGTCCCAGCAGTTCTTC.

This clonotype has more than one count but fewer than ten. V and J are TRBV7-2 and TRBJ2-5, with 8 bases fitting TRBD2. Germline CDR1 SGHTA, CDR2 FQGNSA. The V gene end was trimmed by 6 bases and the J gene end by 5 bases; junction bases not matched to a gene: 11. The length of the CDR3 is 15 residues. The CDR3 nucleotides read TGTGCCAGCAGTTCCTCGGGACTAGGCGGGGAGACCCAGTACTTC. Its protein product is CASSSSGLGGETQYF. Full variable domain (missing parts from reference TRBV7-2 and TRBJ2-5): GAGVSQSPSNKVTEKGKDVELRCDPISGHTALYWYRQSLGQGLEFLIYFQGNSAPDKSGLPSDRFSAERTGGSVSTLTIQRTQQEDSAVYLCASSSSGLGGETQYFGPGTRLLVL.

The chain is built from TRBV10-2 and TRBJ2-1; 10 nucleotides align to TRBD2. The CDR3 length is 14 residues. The V segment lost 4 bases and the J segment 6 bases; nucleotides outside the gene matches: 3. CDR1 is WSHSY and CDR2 is SAAADI in the germline V gene. The chain's CDR3 is CASSVLAGVNEQFF. The CDR3 DNA reads TGCGCCAGCAGTGTTCTAGCGGGGGTCAATGAGCAGTTCTTC.

This clonotype turned up a few times. The chain uses TRBV6-5 and TRBJ2-2, with a possible D match to TRBD2 (6 bases). Germline V gene sequence: CDR1 MNHEY, CDR2 SVGAGI. The CDR3 totals 16 residues. Trimming took off 3 bases at V and 4 bases at J, with 15 bases between the two ends. The chain's CDR3 is CASSYYSGEGTGELFF. CDR3 DNA sequence: TGTGCCAGCAGTTATTATAGCGGCGAAGGCACCGGGGAGCTGTTTTTT.

In this sample, this clonotype turned up many times. This chain joins TRBV6-5 and TRBJ2-5; D possibly corresponds to TRBD1 (6 bases). This CDR3 is built from 16 residues. Between the trimmed V and J ends, which lost 2 bases and 5 bases, there was a span of 18 bases. Germline V gene lookup returns CDR1 MNHEY and CDR2 SVGAGI. This chain's CDR3 is CASSYAAGDYGETQYF. The DNA for the CDR3 is TGTGCCAGCAGTTACGCGGCAGGGGATTATGGGGAGACCCAGTACTTC.

This clonotype has ten or more counts. DNA for the CDR3: TGCAGTGCTAGAGATGAGGACAGGGTGGGAGGCTACACCTTC. Its translation is CSARDEDRVGGYTF. The rearrangement links TRBV20-1 to TRBJ1-2; 8 nucleotides line up with TRBD1. Germline V gene lookup returns CDR1 DFQATT and CDR2 SNEGSKA (reference sequence). This CDR3 comprises 14 residues. The J segment lost 8 bases and the V segment lost 0 bases, leaving 8 bases of the junction unmatched.

This clonotype was seen at least ten times. This chain links TRBV11-1 with TRBJ1-1; TRBD1 matches 8 bases. Germline CDR1 SGHAT, CDR2 FQDESV (reference sequence). The ends lost 4 bases at V and 7 bases at J; junction bases unmatched: 5. CDR3 size: 13 residues. The CDR3 protein is CASSSQTGVEAFF. DNA of the CDR3: TGTGCCAGCAGCTCGCAGACAGGGGTTGAAGCTTTCTTT.

CDR3 DNA sequence: TGTGCCAGCAGCCAAGTTGGTACAGTCTCCACAGATACGCAGTATTTT. This gives the protein CASSQVGTVSTDTQYF. The J gene is TRBJ2-3, the V gene TRBV3-1; D remains unclear. Germline loops: CDR1 LGHDT, CDR2 YNNKEL (reference sequence). Trimming pared 1 base from V and 2 bases from J, leaving 13 bases between. The length of the CDR3 is 16 residues.